A single sample gave rise to the 24 T cell receptor beta chains below, sequenced in a study of identical twins. TCRdb itself ran the 5' RACE reads through MiXCR, one entry per CDR3 protein. The table has some 560,000 distinct CDR3 sequences, approximately 10% seen once. This sample was shared with a second study, whose subject was yellow fever vaccine responses in identical twins.

Input material: PBMCs. The receptors were sampled from a woman aged 18-29 years in good health.

The chain joins TRBV12-3 or TRBV12-4 to TRBJ1-2; 7 positions match TRBD1. V gave up 5 bases and J gave up 5 bases; unmatched junction bases: 8. This CDR3 region has 14 residues. DNA of the CDR3: TGTGCCAGCAGTCCAACAGGGGCTGGGTATGGCTACACCTTC. Its translation: CASSPTGAGYGYTF.

A few counts support this clonotype. This chain connects TRBV2 to TRBJ2-5; 11 bases are shared with TRBD1. The J segment lost 4 bases and the V segment lost 6 bases, leaving 4 bases of the junction unmatched. The CDR3 is 14 amino acids. Germline V CDR1 and CDR2: SNHLY, FYNNEI. The CDR3 here is CASSRTGGTETQYF. The CDR3 coding sequence is TGTGCCAGCAGCAGGACAGGGGGCACAGAGACCCAGTACTTC.

This clonotype was observed a handful of times. V usage is TRBV5-1 and J usage is TRBJ2-7, with D possibly matching TRBD2 (6 bases). The CDR3 has 18 amino acids. Deletions cut 4 bases from V and 0 bases from J, with 23 bases between. CDR1 is SGHRS and CDR2 is YFSETQ in the germline V gene. The CDR3 sequence: CASSPWAGGEALSYEQYF. DNA of the CDR3: TGCGCCAGCAGCCCCTGGGCCGGGGGAGAGGCCCTCTCCTACGAGCAGTACTTC.

This clonotype was seen many times. The junction and the germline gene differ at one end; a read error may be behind it. The rearrangement uses TRBV5-1 and TRBJ2-2, with a possible D match to TRBD1 (6 bases). Germline CDR1 and CDR2: SGHRS and YFSETQ. CDR3 length: 14 residues. CDR3 amino acids: CASSLTGNTGELFF. CDR3 in DNA: TGTGCCAGCAGCTTGACAGGGAACACCGGGGAGCTGTTTTTT.

This clonotype was detected a few times. V and J are TRBV20-1 and TRBJ2-1, with 14 nucleotides matching TRBD2. Germline V lookup: CDR1 DFQATT, CDR2 SNEGSKA (reference sequence). CDR3 length equals 17 residues. V lost 4 bases and J lost 7; bases outside the gene matches: 12. The CDR3: CSATGTSGRGLRNEQFF. The CDR3 DNA sequence: TGCAGTGCTACCGGGACTAGCGGGAGAGGTCTGAGAAATGAGCAGTTCTTC.

This clonotype showed up just a few times. The chain links TRBV7-2 to TRBJ2-3; D may be TRBD1 (6 bases). The germline V gene encodes CDR1 SGHTA and CDR2 FQGNSA. Trimming took off 1 base at V and 0 bases at J, with 8 bases between the two ends. This CDR3 spans 15 amino acids. CDR3 bases: TGTGCCAGCAGCTTAGACAGGGATAGCACAGATACGCAGTATTTT. Translating it yields CASSLDRDSTDTQYF.

Only one count was recorded for this clonotype. This chain joins TRBV18 and TRBJ2-1, with a tentative D call TRBD1 (6 bases). With 3 bases removed from V and 6 bases from J, the gap between germline ends came to 12 bases. The CDR3 totals 14 residues. Per the germline V gene, CDR1 is KGHSH and CDR2 is LQKENI. DNA of the CDR3: TGTGCCAGCTCACCCATATCCAGGGGCAATGAGCAGTTCTTC. Its translation: CASSPISRGNEQFF.

The V and J genes are TRBV24-1 and TRBJ2-1, with TRBD2 matching 10 bases. CDR1 is KGHDR, CDR2 SFDVKD, per germline. V dropped 4 bases and J dropped 6; count of bases not matched to a gene: 8. This CDR3 region has 16 residues. CDR3 amino acids: CATSDHRAGGSNEQFF. Here the CDR3 DNA reads TGTGCCACCAGTGACCACCGAGCGGGGGGGTCCAATGAGCAGTTCTTC.

This clonotype was observed a handful of times. The J gene is TRBJ2-2, the V gene TRBV6-4; D perhaps matches TRBD2 (6 bases). Trimming stripped 4 bases from V and 4 bases from J, with 13 bases between. The CDR3 length is 15 residues. CDR1 and CDR2 (germline): MRHNA, SNTAGT. This CDR3 is CASSATSLATGELFF. CDR3 DNA: TGTGCCAGCAGTGCCACCTCACTAGCCACCGGGGAGCTGTTTTTT.

This clonotype came up many times. This chain joins TRBV5-1 and TRBJ2-1; the match to TRBD2 covers 7 bases. The CDR3 consists of 15 residues. CDR1 SGHRS and CDR2 YFSETQ come from the germline V gene. V lost 0 bases, J lost 3 bases, and 3 bases stayed unmatched. CDR3 sequence reads: CASSLVGGNYNEQFF. CDR3 in DNA: TGCGCCAGCAGCTTGGTCGGGGGGAACTACAATGAGCAGTTCTTC.

This clonotype was found many times. The chain is built from TRBV7-2 and TRBJ2-2; 11 nucleotides agree with TRBD1. This CDR3 region has 16 residues. CDR1 is SGHTA, CDR2 FQGNSA, per germline. The trim removed 5 bases at V and 5 bases at J, leaving 7 bases unmatched. CDR3 amino acids: CASSRGQGVWTGELFF. CDR3 bases: TGTGCCAGCAGCAGGGGACAGGGGGTGTGGACCGGGGAGCTGTTTTTT. The whole variable domain, remainder taken from reference TRBV7-2 and TRBJ2-2, is GAGVSQSPSNKVTEKGKDVELRCDPISGHTALYWYRQSLGQGLEFLIYFQGNSAPDKSGLPSDRFSAERTGGSVSTLTIQRTQQEDSAVYLCASSRGQGVWTGELFFGEGSRLTVL.

This clonotype was detected a few times. This chain links TRBV20-1 with TRBJ2-2; TRBD2 matches at 8 bases. Trimming removed 6 bases from V and 0 bases from J; junction bases left unmatched: 9. Germline V gives CDR1 DFQATT, CDR2 SNEGSKA (reference sequence). The length of the CDR3 is 16 residues. In DNA, the CDR3 is TGCAGTGCCAGACCCCCGGGGGGGGCGAACACCGGGGAGCTGTTTTTT. Its protein product is CSARPPGGANTGELFF.

This clonotype has ten or more counts. The gene calls are TRBV29-1 and TRBJ1-1, with unresolved D. CDR3 length equals 11 residues. Trimming took off 4 bases at V and 8 bases at J, with 11 bases between the two ends. Germline loops: CDR1 SQVTM, CDR2 ANQGSEA. CDR3 region: CSVGSMGEAFF. The CDR3, as DNA: TGCAGCGTTGGATCAATGGGGGAAGCTTTCTTT.

The J gene is TRBJ2-3, the V gene TRBV4-3; D uncertain. The germline CDR1 and CDR2 sequences are LGHNA and YSLEER. The CDR3 runs 13 residues. V lost 0 bases and J lost 4, with 5 bases in between. The DNA for the CDR3 is TGCGCCAGCAGCCAAGATTTTCCAGATACGCAGTATTTT. Amino acid sequence: CASSQDFPDTQYF.

This clonotype was observed many times. The chain carries TRBV12-3 or TRBV12-4 and TRBJ2-2; 12 bases align to TRBD2. Trimming took 5 bases from V and 1 from J; bases not matched to a gene: 8. CDR3 length equals 18 residues. CDR3 nucleotide sequence: TGTGCCAGCAGTCCTTGGACTAGCGGGGCGCTGAACACCGGGGAGCTGTTTTTT. Its translation is CASSPWTSGALNTGELFF.

This clonotype was seen a handful of times. The chain couples TRBV4-3 to TRBJ2-5; 7 positions match TRBD1. The CDR3 has 16 amino acids. Germline trimming cut 4 bases from V and 1 base from J; bases unmatched to any gene: 9. The germline CDR1 and CDR2 sequences are LGHNA and YSLEER. The CDR3: CASSPTSRGRQETQYF. In DNA form, the CDR3 reads TGCGCCAGCAGCCCGACCTCAAGGGGGCGCCAAGAGACCCAGTACTTC.

This clonotype was counted ten times or more. This chain uses TRBV6-5 with TRBJ1-5; 9 bases match TRBD1. The V gene's germline CDR1 is MNHEY and CDR2 SVGAGI. With 0 bases clipped from V and 4 bases from J, the junction kept 1 base outside the gene matches. There are 15 residues in the CDR3. The CDR3 region is CASSYSGTGNQPQHF. CDR3 bases: TGTGCCAGCAGTTACTCTGGGACAGGGAATCAGCCCCAGCATTTT.

In this sample, this clonotype turned up a few times. The gene calls are TRBV20-1 and TRBJ2-3; a possible D gene is TRBD2 (7 bases). The germline V gene encodes CDR1 DFQATT and CDR2 SNEGSKA (reference sequence). V shed 6 bases and J shed 0 bases, with 19 bases lying between them. The CDR3 length is 16 residues. This chain's CDR3 is CSAPLFGGASTDTQYF. The DNA for the CDR3 is TGCAGTGCCCCCCTTTTTGGGGGGGCCAGCACAGATACGCAGTATTTT.

V and J are TRBV5-1 and TRBJ2-1; 11 bases fit TRBD2. In germline, CDR1 is SGHRS, CDR2 YFSETQ. The CDR3 loop spans 14 amino acids. Germline trimming cut 2 bases from V and 6 bases from J; bases unmatched to any gene: 1. The CDR3 DNA reads as TGCGCCAGCAGCTTTACTAGCGGGAGCAATGAGCAGTTCTTC. Translation gives CASSFTSGSNEQFF.

There are many counts of this clonotype. This chain links TRBV2 with TRBJ2-1; D is possibly TRBD2 (5 bases). This CDR3 contains 14 residues. Trimming shortened V by 2 bases and J by 6 bases, and 11 bases separated the two germline ends. From germline, CDR1 is SNHLY and CDR2 FYNNEI. The CDR3 region is CASSELTSSNEQFF. The CDR3 DNA is TGTGCCAGCAGTGAACTAACTAGTTCCAATGAGCAGTTCTTC.

The sample holds a few counts of this clonotype. J is TRBJ2-7 and V is TRBV7-6; 7 nucleotides agree with TRBD2. Germline V gene data show CDR1 as SGHVS and CDR2 as FNYEAQ. The CDR3 is 14 residues long. Trimming took 4 bases from V and 5 from J; bases not matched to a gene: 8. The CDR3 DNA reads as TGTGCCAGCAGCTCAATGGGGGGGATACACGAGCAGTACTTC. The encoded protein is CASSSMGGIHEQYF.

This clonotype turned up a few times. The chain is built from TRBV5-1 and TRBJ2-5; 9 nucleotides agree with TRBD2. This CDR3 is 16 amino acids long. After removal of 4 bases from V and 4 bases from J, the junction contained 11 bases not matched to a gene. Germline CDR1 and CDR2: SGHRS and YFSETQ. The CDR3 nucleotides are TGCGCCAGCAGCGGGGGCAGCGGGGGGCCGTTAGAGACCCAGTACTTC. This codes for CASSGGSGGPLETQYF.

V gene TRBV20-1 combines with J gene TRBJ2-7; the match to TRBD1 covers 8 bases. In germline, CDR1 is DFQATT, CDR2 SNEGSKA (reference sequence). The CDR3 is made up of 14 amino acids. V dropped 6 bases and J dropped 3; count of bases not matched to a gene: 10. The CDR3 coding sequence is TGCAGTGCCCCAGACCGGGACAGGATCTACGAGCAGTACTTC. This translates into CSAPDRDRIYEQYF.

This clonotype was seen at least ten times. The chain joins TRBV7-9 to TRBJ1-2; D gene ambiguous. Germline CDR1 is SEHNR and CDR2 is FQNEAQ (reference sequence). The V and J ends lost 5 bases and 4 bases respectively, with 14 bases between them. CDR3 length equals 14 residues. The CDR3 here is CASSRQDGLYGYTF. In nucleotides, the CDR3 is TGTGCCAGCAGCCGACAAGACGGACTCTATGGCTACACCTTC.